One and the same sample provided the 24 T cell receptor beta chains below, sequenced in a study of HIV-infected patients and healthy controls. Approximately 510 ng RNA was reverse transcribed with alpha and beta constant-region primers. Each of the alpha and beta chains got its own library through chain-specific third strand synthesis with indices. TCRdb called the 5' RACE reads again in MiXCR, with one record for every CDR3 protein. The sample shows 4,000 to 4,500 distinct CDR3 sequences, roughly 13% of them seen only once. No cell fractionation was done, so the repertoire covers all unsorted peripheral blood T cells. The material sequenced was blood, taken before antiretroviral therapy. The receptor set was obtained from an adult with HIV infection.

For this clonotype: Relative to the germline gene, one junction end is altered; a read error may explain this. V gene TRBV15 combines with J gene TRBJ2-1, with D tentatively TRBD2 (6 bases). CDR1 is LNHNV, CDR2 YYDKDF, per germline (reference sequence). CDR3 length: 16 residues. The CDR3 DNA follows: TGTTCCACCAGCAGAGATTCTGACGGGAGATCGAATGAGCAGTTCTTC. Translating gives CSTSRDSDGRSNEQFF.

By share, this clonotype ranks as medium-sized. The chain links TRBV6-2 or TRBV6-3 to TRBJ1-1; tentative D call: TRBD1 (5 bases). The germline V and J ends were trimmed by 4 bases and 7 bases, with 19 bases remaining between them. Germline lookup yields CDR1 MNHEY and CDR2 SVGEGT. The CDR3 sequence is 15 residues long. CDR3 loop: CASSSRSGGGIEAFF. CDR3 sequence (DNA): TGTGCCAGCAGTTCCAGGAGTGGCGGGGGGATTGAAGCTTTCTTT.

By its share, this clonotype is medium-sized (0.01 to 0.1%). The chain has TRBV12-3 or TRBV12-4 and TRBJ2-2; D possibly corresponds to TRBD2 (6 bases). The CDR3 consists of 16 residues. The V and J ends lost 6 bases and 2 bases respectively, with 16 bases between them. Here the CDR3 DNA reads TGTGCCAGCAGCCCCGGGAGTCGAATTAACACCGGGGAGCTGTTTTTT. It translates to CASSPGSRINTGELFF.

By its share, this clonotype is medium-sized. The J gene is TRBJ2-4, the V gene TRBV6-4; possible D gene TRBD2, 6 bases. V was trimmed by 2 bases and J by 4 bases, leaving 15 bases between them. The CDR3 consists of 16 residues. Germline-derived CDR1 and CDR2 are MRHNA and SNTAGT. The CDR3 here is CASSDDKEEGKNIQYF. The CDR3 nucleotides are TGTGCCAGCAGTGACGATAAAGAGGAGGGGAAAAACATTCAGTACTTC.

By sample share, this clonotype is medium-sized. This chain connects TRBV20-1 to TRBJ2-7, with no clear D. Trimming left V 0 bases short and J 0 bases short, with 12 bases between. The CDR3 is 15 amino acids. Germline V gene lookup returns CDR1 DFQATT and CDR2 SNEGSKA (reference sequence). The CDR3 DNA reads as TGCAGTGCTAGAGACGTAAACGGAAACTCCTACGAGCAGTACTTC. Translated, it gives CSARDVNGNSYEQYF.

This clonotype qualifies as medium-sized (0.01 to 0.1%). The rearrangement links TRBV24-1 to TRBJ2-3, with TRBD2 identical over 12 bases. V shed 3 bases and J 3 bases; nucleotides not matched to a gene: 9. Germline V gives CDR1 KGHDR, CDR2 SFDVKD. The length of the CDR3 is 18 residues. The DNA for the CDR3 is TGTGCCACCAGTGATACGTCGGGACTAGCGGGTTCAACAGATACGCAGTATTTT. This gives the protein CATSDTSGLAGSTDTQYF.

In its sample, this clonotype was seen many times. The rearrangement uses TRBV19 and TRBJ1-3; D is undetermined. Per the germline V gene, CDR1 is LNHDA and CDR2 is SQIVND (reference sequence). The length of the CDR3 is 14 residues. V lost 8 bases, J lost 0 bases, and 11 bases lay in between. The CDR3 here is CASWPGGSGNTIYF. The CDR3 DNA follows: TGTGCCAGTTGGCCAGGCGGCTCTGGAAACACCATATATTTT.

By sample share, this clonotype is medium-sized. DNA of the CDR3: TGTGCCAGCAGCCCCACAGGGGATTTTAACTATGGCTACACCTTC. Protein sequence: CASSPTGDFNYGYTF. The J gene is TRBJ1-2, the V gene TRBV3-1; 7 bases align to TRBD1. V was pared by 4 bases and J by 1 base, with 6 bases of the junction left unmatched. Per the germline V gene, CDR1 is LGHDT and CDR2 is YNNKEL (reference sequence). CDR3 length: 15 amino acids.

This clonotype was counted many times. V usage is TRBV10-1 and J usage is TRBJ1-6, with D hard to call. CDR1 and CDR2 (germline): WNHNN, SYGVQD (reference sequence). This CDR3 contains 14 residues. V lost 7 bases, J lost 10 bases, and 17 bases lay in between. As DNA, the CDR3 is TGCGCCAGCACCGACGGAAAACTCGGCTCACCCCTCCACTTT. Translating gives CASTDGKLGSPLHF.

The genes are TRBV19 and TRBJ2-1; 10 bases are a match to TRBD2. The junction had 8 bases not matched to a gene; V was cut back by 5 bases and J by 1 base. CDR1 is LNHDA, CDR2 SQIVND, per germline (reference sequence). This CDR3 has 17 amino acids. CDR3 residues: CASSRTSGLRSYNEQFF. CDR3 DNA sequence: TGTGCCAGTAGTCGGACTAGCGGCTTACGGTCCTACAATGAGCAGTTCTTC.

At least ten counts were recorded for this clonotype. This chain's CDR3 is CASSYTQGGATEAFF. CDR3 in DNA: TGTGCCAGCAGTTACACTCAGGGAGGTGCCACTGAAGCTTTCTTT. V usage is TRBV6-6 and J usage is TRBJ1-1; the D gene is possibly TRBD1 (5 bases). This CDR3 is built from 15 residues. V was trimmed by 2 bases and J by 4 bases, leaving 14 bases between them. Germline values: CDR1 MNHNY, CDR2 SVGAGI (reference sequence).

Within the sample, this clonotype is medium-sized. Relative to the germline gene, one junction end is altered; a read error may explain this. The chain links TRBV7-7 to TRBJ2-3; D not certain. The CDR3 runs to 15 residues. Germline V gene lookup returns CDR1 SSHAT and CDR2 FNYEAQ (reference sequence). CDR3 region: CASSQDGTSTDTQYF. CDR3 bases: TGTGCTAGCAGCCAGGACGGTACTAGCACAGATACGCAGTATTTT.

CDR3 nucleotides: TGTGCCAGCAGCCCCACCGGGACTAGCGGAAACAATGAGCAGTTCTTC. Translated, it gives CASSPTGTSGNNEQFF. V usage is TRBV11-2 and J usage is TRBJ2-1; 11 bases agree with TRBD2. This CDR3 has 16 amino acids. Germline CDR1 SGHAT, CDR2 FQNNGV. V shed 5 bases and J 5 bases; nucleotides not matched to a gene: 8.

This clonotype has a count of ten or more. This chain joins TRBV20-1 and TRBJ2-1, with TRBD2 matching over 8 bases. The CDR3 length is 15 residues. Losses at the gene ends were 7 bases for V and 9 bases for J; bases not matched to a gene: 17. Germline CDR1 and CDR2: DFQATT and SNEGSKA (reference sequence). The CDR3 region is CSDRGSLAGGVEQFF. CDR3 DNA: TGCAGTGATAGGGGTTCCTTGGCGGGAGGTGTTGAGCAGTTCTTC.

The V and J genes are TRBV19 and TRBJ1-1, with D unresolved. Trimming pared 3 bases from V and 7 bases from J, leaving 12 bases between. This CDR3 has 13 residues. Per germline, CDR1 LNHDA and CDR2 SQIVND (reference sequence). CDR3 region: CASSIGESDEAFF. Here the CDR3 DNA reads TGTGCCAGTAGTATCGGGGAGTCCGATGAAGCTTTCTTT.

Only a few counts were recorded for this clonotype. V usage is TRBV18 and J usage is TRBJ1-3; D uncertain. Trimming removed 3 bases from V and 0 bases from J, with 12 bases in between. There are 16 residues in the CDR3. CDR1 and CDR2 from the germline V gene are KGHSH and LQKENI. The CDR3 reads CASSPGRGASGNTIYF. The CDR3 region has the DNA TGTGCCAGCTCACCGGGAAGAGGCGCCTCTGGAAACACCATATATTTT.

Judged by abundance, this clonotype is medium-sized. The genes are TRBV5-1 and TRBJ1-1; D not resolved. Trimming left V 5 bases short and J 3 bases short, with 11 bases between. This CDR3 is 13 amino acids long. Germline CDR1 reads SGHRS; CDR2 reads YFSETQ. The CDR3 sequence: CASREESYTEAFF. The CDR3 nucleotides are TGCGCCAGCAGGGAAGAATCTTACACTGAAGCTTTCTTT. Variable domain in full (rest from reference TRBV5-1 and TRBJ1-1): KAGVTQTPRYLIKTRGQQVTLSCSPISGHRSVSWYQQTPGQGLQFLFEYFSETQRNKGNFPGRFSGRQFSNSRSEMNVSTLELGDSALYLCASREESYTEAFFGQGTRLTVV.

This clonotype is medium-sized in the sample. The chain recombines TRBV5-4 with TRBJ2-3, with 9 bases that match TRBD2. CDR1 SGHNT and CDR2 YYREEE come from the germline V gene (reference sequence). The CDR3 is made up of 14 amino acids. J was trimmed by 2 bases and V by 4 bases; bases with no gene match: 2. CDR3 region: CASSRLADTDTQYF. CDR3 sequence (DNA): TGTGCCAGCAGCAGACTAGCGGACACAGATACGCAGTATTTT.

Within the sample, this clonotype is medium-sized. This chain joins TRBV20-1 and TRBJ2-1; no clear D gene. V was pared by 7 bases and J by 3 bases, with 16 bases between. The germline CDR1 and CDR2 sequences are DFQATT and SNEGSKA (reference sequence). The CDR3 length is 14 residues. The CDR3 coding sequence is TGCAGTGTCCCGATAGATGCCGGCTACAATGAGCAGTTCTTC. It is translated as CSVPIDAGYNEQFF.

Relative to its sample, this clonotype is medium-sized. The chain carries TRBV7-8 and TRBJ2-2, with 13 bases lining up with TRBD2. J was trimmed by 4 bases and V by 5 bases; bases with no gene match: 4. The CDR3 extends over 16 amino acids. Per germline, CDR1 SGHVS and CDR2 FQNEAQ. CDR3 amino acids: CASSRLAGGSTGELFF. CDR3 sequence (DNA): TGTGCCAGCAGCAGACTAGCGGGAGGTAGCACCGGGGAGCTGTTTTTT.

CDR3 protein: CASSLAQSTDTQYF. CDR3 DNA sequence: TGTGCCAGCAGCTTGGCCCAAAGCACAGATACGCAGTATTTT. This rearrangement joins TRBV5-4 to TRBJ2-3; D remains unclear. This CDR3 has 14 residues. V lost 0 bases, J lost 0 bases, and 5 bases lay in between. CDR1 SGHNT and CDR2 YYREEE come from the germline V gene (reference sequence).

This clonotype was seen more than once but under ten times. One base away lies a much larger clone, so this may be a sequencing read error. The genes are TRBV4-1 and TRBJ2-1; D possibly corresponds to TRBD2 (6 bases). CDR1 and CDR2 (germline): MGHRA, YSYEKL. CDR3 size: 17 residues. Trimming removed 2 bases at V and 6 bases at J, with 20 bases between. CDR3: CASSQRTTIGRSNEQFF. The CDR3 nucleotides read TGCGCCAGCAGCCAACGGACTACTATCGGGAGATCCAATGAGCAGTTCTTC.

This clonotype is medium-sized (0.01 to 0.1%). V gene TRBV11-3 combines with J gene TRBJ2-2; perhaps TRBD1 as D (5 bases). Germline values: CDR1 SGHNT, CDR2 YENEEA. V lost 1 base and J 6 bases, leaving 21 bases between the germline ends. The CDR3 is 18 amino acids. The CDR3 reads CASSLVLGAFGDAGELFF. In DNA, the CDR3 is TGTGCCAGCAGCTTAGTTCTAGGGGCCTTCGGTGATGCCGGGGAGCTGTTTTTT.

This clonotype counts as medium-sized. The rearrangement uses TRBV6-1 and TRBJ1-4, with TRBD1 matching 7 bases. CDR1 and CDR2 from the germline V gene are MNHNS and SASEGT. The CDR3 extends over 15 amino acids. V was pared by 4 bases and J by 6 bases, with 8 bases of the junction left unmatched. The CDR3 spells CASSASTGADEKLFF. The DNA of the CDR3 is TGTGCCAGCAGTGCATCCACAGGGGCGGATGAAAAACTGTTTTTT.